This T cell receptor (beta chain) was identified in a study of T cell repertoires in cytomegalovirus infection. Study as a whole: Well-studied HLA-B-restricted CMV epitopes were used in the study alongside recently identified HLA-C-restricted ones.

Trimming took off 0 bases at V and 7 bases at J, with 10 bases between the two ends. This CDR3 spans 13 amino acids. The germline V gene encodes CDR1 SGDLS and CDR2 YYNGEE. In the case of this clonotype: The antigen is undetermined.

MiXCR was run by TCRdb on the reads, yielding one entry per CDR3 protein. The sample has about 310,000 distinct CDR3 sequences; 25% are singletons. The TCR sequence derives from a human donor in good health (CMV status not recorded). Some clones in this sample may be carry-over from other donors' samples. The specimen was cultured PBMCs, collected from culture after CMV antigen stimulation. The chain is built from TRBV9 and TRBJ2-5; unclear D gene. For the CDR3, the DNA is TGTGCCAGCAGCGTAGAGCCTCCGGGGACCCAGTACTTC. Amino acids: CASSVEPPGTQYF.